The sequence of this TCR beta chain was determined in a study of T-cell memory formation after mild COVID-19. Whole-study results and caveats: Contracting clones, day 15 to 85, had balanced CD4/CD8, and later expanders favored CD4+. Some SARS-CoV-2-responding clones were already detected in memory before infection. Shrinking CD4+ clones resided mostly in CM and EM, and CD8+ ones in EMRA.

Germline loops: CDR1 MNHNS, CDR2 SASEGT. The CDR3 runs 16 residues. The V end lost 7 bases, the J end lost 0 bases, and 19 bases lay between the germline ends. Constant-segment-primed 5'RACE gave TCR alpha and TCR beta cDNA libraries with sample barcodes and UMIs. TCRdb re-derived calls from the 5' RACE reads in MiXCR, one entry per CDR3 protein. Altogether approximately 400,000 distinct CDR3 sequences are present, roughly a quarter being singletons, with the ten largest covering around 8.7%. A word on this clonotype: Its target is unknown.

The receptor comes from an adult woman who had mild COVID-19 (a few samples of this study predate the infection). Cell type and time point are not known. Sequences were obtained from PBMCs or a T cell subset sorted from them (not recorded which). The genes are TRBV6-1 and TRBJ2-7, with D maybe TRBD1 (5 bases). CDR3 nucleotides: TGTGCCAGCACCCCAAGGGGCACAGACAACTCCTACGAGCAGTACTTC. It yields the protein CASTPRGTDNSYEQYF.